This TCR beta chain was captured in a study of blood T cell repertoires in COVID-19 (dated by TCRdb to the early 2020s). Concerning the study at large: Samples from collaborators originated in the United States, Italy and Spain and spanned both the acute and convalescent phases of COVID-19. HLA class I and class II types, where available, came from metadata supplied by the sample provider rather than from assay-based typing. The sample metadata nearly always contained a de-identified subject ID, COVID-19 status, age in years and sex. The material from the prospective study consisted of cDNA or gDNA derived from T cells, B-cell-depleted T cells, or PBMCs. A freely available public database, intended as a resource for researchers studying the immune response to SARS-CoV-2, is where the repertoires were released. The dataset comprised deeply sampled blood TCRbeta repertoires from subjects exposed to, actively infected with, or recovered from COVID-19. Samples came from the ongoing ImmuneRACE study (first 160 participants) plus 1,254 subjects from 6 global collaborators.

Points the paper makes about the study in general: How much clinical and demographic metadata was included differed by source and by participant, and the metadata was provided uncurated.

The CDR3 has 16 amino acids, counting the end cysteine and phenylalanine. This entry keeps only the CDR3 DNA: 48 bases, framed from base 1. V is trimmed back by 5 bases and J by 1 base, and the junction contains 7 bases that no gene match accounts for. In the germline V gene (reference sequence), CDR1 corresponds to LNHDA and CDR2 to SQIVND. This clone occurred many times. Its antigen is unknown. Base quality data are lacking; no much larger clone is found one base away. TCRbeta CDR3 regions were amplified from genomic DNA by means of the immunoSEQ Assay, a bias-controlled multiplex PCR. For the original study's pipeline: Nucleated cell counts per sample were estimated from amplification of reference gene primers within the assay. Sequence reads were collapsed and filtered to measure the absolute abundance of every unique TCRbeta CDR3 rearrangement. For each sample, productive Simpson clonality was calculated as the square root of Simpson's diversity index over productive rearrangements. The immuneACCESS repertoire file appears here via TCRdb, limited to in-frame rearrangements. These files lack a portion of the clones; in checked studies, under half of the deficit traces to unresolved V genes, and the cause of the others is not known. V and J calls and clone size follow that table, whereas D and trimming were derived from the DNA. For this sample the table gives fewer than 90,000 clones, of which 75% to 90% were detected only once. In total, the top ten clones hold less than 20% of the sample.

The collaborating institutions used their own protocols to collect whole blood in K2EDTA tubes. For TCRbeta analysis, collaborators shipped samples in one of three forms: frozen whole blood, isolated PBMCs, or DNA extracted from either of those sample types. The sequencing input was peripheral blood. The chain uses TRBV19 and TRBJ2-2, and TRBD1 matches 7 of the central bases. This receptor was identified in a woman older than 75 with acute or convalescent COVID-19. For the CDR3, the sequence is CASSPRGTQNTGELFF. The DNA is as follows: TGTGCCAGTAGTCCCAGGGGGACACAGAACACCGGGGAGCTGTTTTTT.